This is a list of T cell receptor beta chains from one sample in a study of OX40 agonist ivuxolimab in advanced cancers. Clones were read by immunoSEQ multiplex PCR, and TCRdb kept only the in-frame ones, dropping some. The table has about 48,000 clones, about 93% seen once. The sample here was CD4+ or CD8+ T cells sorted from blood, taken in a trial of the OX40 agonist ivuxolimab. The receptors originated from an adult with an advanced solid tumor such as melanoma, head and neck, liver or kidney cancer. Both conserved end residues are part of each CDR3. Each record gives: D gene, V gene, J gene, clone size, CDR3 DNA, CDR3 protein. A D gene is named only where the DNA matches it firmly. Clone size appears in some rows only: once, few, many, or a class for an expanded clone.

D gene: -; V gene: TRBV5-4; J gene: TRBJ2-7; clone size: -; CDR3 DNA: TGTGCCAGCAGCTCATCTTATGGGATAGGCGAGCAGTACTTC; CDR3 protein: CASSSSYGIGEQYF
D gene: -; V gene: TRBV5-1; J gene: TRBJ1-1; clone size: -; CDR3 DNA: TGCGCCAGCAGCTTGGGGACACAACTTGAAGCTTTCTTT; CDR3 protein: CASSLGTQLEAFF
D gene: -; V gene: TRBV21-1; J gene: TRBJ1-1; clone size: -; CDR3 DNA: TGTGCCAGCAGCAAACATATGCTACACACTGAAGCTTTCTTT; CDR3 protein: CASSKHMLHTEAFF
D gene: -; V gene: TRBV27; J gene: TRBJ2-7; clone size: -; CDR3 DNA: TGTGCCAGCAGTTTCCTCGGGTCGTCCGTCGAGCAGTACTTC; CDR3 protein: CASSFLGSSVEQYF
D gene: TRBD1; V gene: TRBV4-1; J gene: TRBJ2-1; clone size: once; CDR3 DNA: TGCGCCAGCAGCCAAGGACAGGGGCCCCCGGATAACGAGCAGTTCTTC; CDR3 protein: CASSQGQGPPDNEQFF
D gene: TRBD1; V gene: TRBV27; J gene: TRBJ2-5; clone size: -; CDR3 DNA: TGTGCCAGCACCTCCGGGACAGGGCGGCCTTCGGAGACCCAGTACTTC; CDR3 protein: CASTSGTGRPSETQYF
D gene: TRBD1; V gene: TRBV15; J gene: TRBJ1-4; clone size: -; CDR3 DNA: TGTGCCACCCTAGAGGAGATGACAGGGGGCTTAGAAAAACTGTTTTTT; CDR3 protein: CATLEEMTGGLEKLFF
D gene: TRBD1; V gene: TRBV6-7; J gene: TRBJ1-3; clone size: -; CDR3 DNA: TGTGCCAGCAGTTACCCAGAAGGTTGGGACAGAAACTTCTCTGGAAACACCATATATTTT; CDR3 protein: CASSYPEGWDRNFSGNTIYF
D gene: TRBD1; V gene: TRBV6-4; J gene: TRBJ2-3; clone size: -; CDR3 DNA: TGTGCCAGCAGTGCGACAGGGAGCTCAGATACGCAGTATTTT; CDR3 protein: CASSATGSSDTQYF
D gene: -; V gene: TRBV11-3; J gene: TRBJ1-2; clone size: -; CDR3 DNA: TGTGCCAGCAGCTTAGGAGAGTCCTATGACTACACCTTC; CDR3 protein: CASSLGESYDYTF
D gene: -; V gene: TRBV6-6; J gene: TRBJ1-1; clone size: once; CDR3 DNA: TGTGCCAGCAGCCACAGGGTCGGCACTGAAGCTTTCTTT; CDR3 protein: CASSHRVGTEAFF
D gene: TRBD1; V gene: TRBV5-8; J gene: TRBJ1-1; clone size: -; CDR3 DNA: TGTGCCAGCAGCTCTCAGGGACAGGGGGACACTGAAGCTTTCTTT; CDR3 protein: CASSSQGQGDTEAFF
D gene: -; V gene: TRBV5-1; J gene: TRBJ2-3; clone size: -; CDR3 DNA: TGCGCCAGCAGCTTGACAGGCGGAGATACGCAGTATTTT; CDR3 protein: CASSLTGGDTQYF
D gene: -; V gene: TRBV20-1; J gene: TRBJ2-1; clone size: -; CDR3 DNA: TGCAGTGCGGGGATCTACAATGAGCAGTTCTTC; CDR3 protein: CSAGIYNEQFF
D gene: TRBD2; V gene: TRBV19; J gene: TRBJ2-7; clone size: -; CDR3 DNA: TGTGCCAGTAGAGCGGGGTCTGGGGCAGAGCAGTACTTC; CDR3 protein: CASRAGSGAEQYF
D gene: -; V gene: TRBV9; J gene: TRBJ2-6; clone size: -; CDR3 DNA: TGTGCCAGCAGCGTATATGAGGAAGGGGCCAACGTCCTGACTTTC; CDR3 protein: CASSVYEEGANVLTF
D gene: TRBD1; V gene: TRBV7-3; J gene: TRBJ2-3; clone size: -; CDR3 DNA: TGTGCCAGCAGCTTAACAGGGGGCATCCCAGATACGCAGTATTTT; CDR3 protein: CASSLTGGIPDTQYF
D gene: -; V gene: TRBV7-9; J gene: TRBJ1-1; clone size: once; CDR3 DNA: TGTGCCAGCAGCTTAGCGCCCAGGGGAGGCACTGAAGCTTTCTTT; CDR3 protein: CASSLAPRGGTEAFF
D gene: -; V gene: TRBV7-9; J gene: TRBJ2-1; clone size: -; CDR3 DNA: TGTGCCAGCAGCCCTCCTAGCTATGAGCAGTTCTTC; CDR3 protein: CASSPPSYEQFF
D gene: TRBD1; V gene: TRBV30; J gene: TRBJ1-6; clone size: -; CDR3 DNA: TGTGCCTGGAGTGTACTACAGGGGAATTCACCCCTCCACTTT; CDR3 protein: CAWSVLQGNSPLHF
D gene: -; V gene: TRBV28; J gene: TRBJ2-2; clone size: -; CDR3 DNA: TGTGCCAGCATGTCCCGGGACCCTAAGCGGTACACCGGGGAGCTGTTTTTT; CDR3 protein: CASMSRDPKRYTGELFF
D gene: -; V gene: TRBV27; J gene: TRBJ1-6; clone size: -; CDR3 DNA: TGTGCCAGCAGTCCCCTGGACAGCCATCGGGGATCACCCCTCCACTTT; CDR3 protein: CASSPLDSHRGSPLHF
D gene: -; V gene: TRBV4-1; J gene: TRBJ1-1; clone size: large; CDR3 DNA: TGCGCCAGCAGCCGGGGGTCGGCAGGCCTAAACACTGAAGCTTTCTTT; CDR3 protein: CASSRGSAGLNTEAFF
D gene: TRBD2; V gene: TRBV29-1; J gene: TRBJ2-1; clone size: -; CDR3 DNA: TGCAGCGTCGAGCTAGCGGGGGGGCCTAATGAGCAGTTCTTC; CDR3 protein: CSVELAGGPNEQFF
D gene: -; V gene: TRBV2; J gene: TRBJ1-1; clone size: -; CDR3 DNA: TGTGCCAGCAGTGAAGGTTCCACCCGCTACACTGAAGCTTTCTTT; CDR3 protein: CASSEGSTRYTEAFF
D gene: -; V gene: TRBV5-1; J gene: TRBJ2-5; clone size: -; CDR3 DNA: TGCGCCAGCAGCTTGGAACGGAACCAAGAGACCCAGTACTTC; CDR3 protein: CASSLERNQETQYF
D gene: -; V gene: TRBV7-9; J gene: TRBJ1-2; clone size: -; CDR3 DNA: TGTGCCAGCAGCTTAGAGGGACCTCGGCGGGGCTACACCTTC; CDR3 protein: CASSLEGPRRGYTF
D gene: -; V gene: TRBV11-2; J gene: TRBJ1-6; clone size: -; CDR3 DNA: TGTGCCAGCTCGTTAGAGGGGTGGTCACCCCTCCACTTT; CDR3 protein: CASSLEGWSPLHF
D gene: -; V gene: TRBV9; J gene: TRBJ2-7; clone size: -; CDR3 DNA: TGTGCCAGCAGCGTAGGTCCAGGGTGGGAGCAGTACTTC; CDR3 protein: CASSVGPGWEQYF
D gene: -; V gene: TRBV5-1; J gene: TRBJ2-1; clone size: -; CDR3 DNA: TGCGCCAGCAGCTTGGTTACGGGTTCGTATGAGCAGTTCTTC; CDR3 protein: CASSLVTGSYEQFF
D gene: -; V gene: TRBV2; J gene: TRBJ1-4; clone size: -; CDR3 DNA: TGTGCCAGCAGTGAAATTATCCGTGAACAACTGTTTTTT; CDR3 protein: CASSEIIREQLFF
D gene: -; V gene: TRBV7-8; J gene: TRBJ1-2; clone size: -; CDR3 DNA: TGTGCCAGCAGCTTAACGGGGGTTGGTCATGGCTACACCTTC; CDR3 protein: CASSLTGVGHGYTF
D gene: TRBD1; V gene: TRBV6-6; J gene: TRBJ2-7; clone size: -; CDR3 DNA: TGTGCCAGCAGTTCCGGGACAGGGTGGTATGGCGAGCAGTACTTC; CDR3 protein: CASSSGTGWYGEQYF
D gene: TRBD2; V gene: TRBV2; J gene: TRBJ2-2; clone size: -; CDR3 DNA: TGTGCCAGCAGGCCTAGCGGGGGGCCGACCGGGGAGCTGTTTTTT; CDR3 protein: CASRPSGGPTGELFF
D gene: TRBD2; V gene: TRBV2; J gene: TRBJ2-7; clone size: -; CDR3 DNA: TGTGCCAGCAGTGATGATTATCCGACGACTAGCGGGGGAGGCAACGAGCAGTACTTC; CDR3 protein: CASSDDYPTTSGGGNEQYF
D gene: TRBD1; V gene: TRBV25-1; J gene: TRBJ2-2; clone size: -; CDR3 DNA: TGTGCCAGCAGTGATACAGGGGAGCGCACCGGGGAGCTGTTTTTT; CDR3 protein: CASSDTGERTGELFF
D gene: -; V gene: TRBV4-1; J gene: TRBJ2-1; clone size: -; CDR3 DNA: TGCGCCAGCAGCCGGCTCGCCCCGGAGGGGATTTACAATGAGCAGTTCTTC; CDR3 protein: CASSRLAPEGIYNEQFF
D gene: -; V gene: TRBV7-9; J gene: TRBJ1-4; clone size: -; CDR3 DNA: TGTGCCAGCAGCTTATCAGCTGCAACTAATGAAAAACTGTTTTTT; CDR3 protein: CASSLSAATNEKLFF
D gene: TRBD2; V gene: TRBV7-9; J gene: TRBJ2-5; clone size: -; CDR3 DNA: TGTGCCAGCAGCCCAAAGCTAGCGGGGGGCCTACAAGAGACCCAGTACTTC; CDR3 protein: CASSPKLAGGLQETQYF
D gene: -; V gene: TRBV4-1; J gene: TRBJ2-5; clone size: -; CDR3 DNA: TGCGCCAGCAGCCAAAAGAATCGATACCAAGAGACCCAGTACTTC; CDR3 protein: CASSQKNRYQETQYF
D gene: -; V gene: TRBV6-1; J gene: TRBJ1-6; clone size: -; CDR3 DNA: TGTGCCAGCAGTGGGAACAGCCTCTATAATTCACCCCTCCACTTT; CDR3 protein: CASSGNSLYNSPLHF
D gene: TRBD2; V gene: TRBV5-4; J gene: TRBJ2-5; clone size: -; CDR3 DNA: TGTGCCAGCAGCTTGGAAGCGGGGGAGTACCAAGAGACCCAGTACTTC; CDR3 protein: CASSLEAGEYQETQYF
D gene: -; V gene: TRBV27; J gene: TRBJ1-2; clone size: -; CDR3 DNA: TGTGCCAGCAGTTTAAGGGGGGCAGCCCTTATGTACACCTTC; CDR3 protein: CASSLRGAALMYTF
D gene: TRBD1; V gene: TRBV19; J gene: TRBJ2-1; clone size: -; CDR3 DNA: TGTGCCAGTAGGGCCGGGACAGGGAAACACAATGAGCAGTTCTTC; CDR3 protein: CASRAGTGKHNEQFF
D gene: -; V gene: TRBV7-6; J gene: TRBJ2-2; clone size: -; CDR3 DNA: TGTGCCAGCAGCTTAAACGGACGGTTCACCGGGGAGCTGTTTTTT; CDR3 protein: CASSLNGRFTGELFF
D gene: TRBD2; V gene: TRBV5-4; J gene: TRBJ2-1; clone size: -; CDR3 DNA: TGTGCCAGCACTCCCGGTCTAGCGGGATACAATGAGCAGTTCTTC; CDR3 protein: CASTPGLAGYNEQFF
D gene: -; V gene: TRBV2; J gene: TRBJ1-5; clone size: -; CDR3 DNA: TGTGCCAGCAGTGAACTCCTGTTGGAGGATCAGCCCCAGCATTTT; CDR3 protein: CASSELLLEDQPQHF
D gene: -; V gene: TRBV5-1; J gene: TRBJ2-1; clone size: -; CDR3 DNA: TGCGCCAGCAGCTTGGAGGCAGGGATCTACAATGAGCAGTTCTTC; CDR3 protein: CASSLEAGIYNEQFF
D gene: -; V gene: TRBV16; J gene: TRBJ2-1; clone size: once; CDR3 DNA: TGTGCCAGCAGCCAATCTAGCCTAGGGGGCAATGAGCAGTTCTTC; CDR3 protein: CASSQSSLGGNEQFF
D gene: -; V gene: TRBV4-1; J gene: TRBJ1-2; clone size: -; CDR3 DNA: TGCGCCAGCAGCCAAGTTGATGGGGAGGGCTATGGCTACACCTTC; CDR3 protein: CASSQVDGEGYGYTF
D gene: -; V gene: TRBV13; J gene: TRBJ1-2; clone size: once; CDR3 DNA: TGTGCCAGCACCCAAATGGGGGCCCCTAGTTCGGACTATGGCTACACCTTC; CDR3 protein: CASTQMGAPSSDYGYTF
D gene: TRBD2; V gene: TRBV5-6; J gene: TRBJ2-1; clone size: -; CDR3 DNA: TGTGCCAGCAGCTGGACTAGCGGGGGGGCTGATGAGCAGTTCTTC; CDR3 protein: CASSWTSGGADEQFF
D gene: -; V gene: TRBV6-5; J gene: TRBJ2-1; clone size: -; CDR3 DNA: TGTGCCAGCAGTTACTCGGAACTAGCTGTTGAGCAGTTCTTC; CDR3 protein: CASSYSELAVEQFF
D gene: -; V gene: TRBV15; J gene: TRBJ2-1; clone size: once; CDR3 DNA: TGTGCCACCAGCAGAATCTCCTACAATGAGCAGTTCTTC; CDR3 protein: CATSRISYNEQFF